Here is one TCR beta chain with its context. Its antigen is as yet unknown. Primers: 60 Vbeta forward and 13 Jbeta reverse. This table comes from immunoSEQ multiplex PCR, and its TCRdb copy is limited to in-frame clones, with some not included. The sample includes around 140,000 clones, approximately 82% of them seen just once. This CDR3 has 15 residues. J gave up 0 bases and V 4 bases, and 2 bases lay outside the gene matches. The germline CDR1 and CDR2 sequences are MDHEN and SYDVKM. The data stem from a study of cytomegalovirus exposure and HLA in healthy donors. The study, taken as a whole, reports: Common viral pathogens seemed to be connected with several of the most significant clusters, according to a later analysis. CMV serostatus was the only recorded immune exposure for donors. When a later analysis was performed, an Asian-associated ancestry cluster reportedly had fewer N-insertions than the 666-donor mean.

Each donor's status was that of a healthy bone marrow donor. This clonotype originated in a woman in her sixties in good health and CMV-seropositive. The specimen sequenced was PBMCs. The chain combines TRBV28 with TRBJ2-1, with 8 bases fitting TRBD2. The CDR3 nucleotides are TGTGCCAGCAGTTACAGCGGGAGCTCCTACAATGAGCAGTTCTTC. Protein sequence: CASSYSGSSYNEQFF.